These 13 T cell receptor beta chains were sequenced from one sample in a study of OX40 agonist ivuxolimab in advanced cancers. Only in-frame clones appear in the TCRdb table, and some are missing; sequencing was by immunoSEQ multiplex PCR. This repertoire shows 35,000 to 40,000 clones, approximately 84% found once; its top ten account for 18%. The sequences come from CD4+ or CD8+ T cells sorted from blood, collected in a trial of the OX40 agonist ivuxolimab. Receptor source: an adult with an advanced solid tumor such as melanoma, head and neck, liver or kidney cancer.

The CDR3 loop is CASSPGGAGGADTQYF. In nucleotides, the CDR3 is TGTGCCAGCAGCCCAGGAGGGGCAGGGGGCGCGGATACGCAGTATTTT. The chain recombines TRBV7-9 with TRBJ2-3; 8 bases fit TRBD1. CDR3 length equals 16 residues. Unmatched junction bases numbered 13, after V lost 5 bases and J lost 6 bases. Germline CDR1 SEHNR, CDR2 FQNEAQ (reference sequence).

The V call is TRBV5-1, the J call TRBJ1-5; no clear D gene. Germline V gene data show CDR1 as SGHRS and CDR2 as YFSETQ. This CDR3 is 16 amino acids long. Trimming removed 5 bases from V and 0 bases from J, with 15 bases in between. CDR3: CASRDFGRYSNQPQHF. The CDR3 coding sequence is TGCGCCAGCAGAGACTTCGGGAGATATAGCAATCAGCCCCAGCATTTT.

The chain recombines TRBV5-6 with TRBJ2-2; D gene uncertain. Germline V CDR1 and CDR2: SGHDT, YYEEEE. V was shortened by 2 bases and J by 4 bases, with 3 bases between the two germline ends. This CDR3 region has 12 residues. CDR3 sequence: CASSFTTGELFF. Written as DNA, the CDR3 is TGTGCCAGCAGCTTTACCACCGGGGAGCTGTTTTTT.

The rearrangement links TRBV7-9 to TRBJ2-7, with D unresolved. V was pared by 1 base and J by 0 bases, with 4 bases between. The CDR3 runs 13 residues. Germline V lookup: CDR1 SEHNR, CDR2 FQNEAQ (reference sequence). CDR3 bases: TGTGCCAGCAGCTTAGTGGCCTCCTACGAGCAGTACTTC. Its protein product is CASSLVASYEQYF.

CDR3 amino acids: CASSYLAAQRETQYF. The DNA for the CDR3 is TGTGCCAGCAGCTACCTGGCGGCCCAACGAGAGACCCAGTACTTC. The chain combines TRBV7-9 with TRBJ2-5; D gene uncertain. The CDR3 extends over 15 amino acids. CDR1 SEHNR and CDR2 FQNEAQ come from the germline V gene (reference sequence). V lost 4 bases to trimming and J lost 4 bases, with 16 bases between them.

This clone was seen only once. The rearrangement links TRBV14 to TRBJ1-1; the D is unclear. Germline CDR1 is SGHDN and CDR2 is FVKESK. V was clipped by 0 bases and J by 12 bases, with 20 bases between them. The CDR3 runs 15 residues. The DNA of the CDR3 is TGTGCCAGCAGCCAAGAACCCACCCTCCCTTTCTTAACTTTCTTT. Residues: CASSQEPTLPFLTFF.

This clone was detected once. The chain is built from TRBV19 and TRBJ2-2; D call uncertain. The germline CDR1 and CDR2 sequences are LNHDA and SQIVND (reference sequence). The CDR3 has 14 residues. The ends were cut back, 3 bases at V and 6 bases at J, with 11 bases in the middle. The CDR3 spells CASSIYGVAGELFF. DNA of the CDR3: TGTGCCAGTAGTATTTACGGTGTGGCCGGGGAGCTGTTTTTT.

In its sample, this clone was seen once. The chain recombines TRBV4-1 with TRBJ2-7; 7 bases are a match to TRBD1. V shed 3 bases and J 0 bases; nucleotides not matched to a gene: 5. The CDR3 is made up of 15 amino acids. Looked up from germline, CDR1 is MGHRA and CDR2 is YSYEKL. The CDR3 sequence: CASSHRDSSSYEQYF. CDR3 coding DNA: TGCGCCAGCAGCCATCGGGACAGCTCCTCCTACGAGCAGTACTTC.

With respect to this clone: Other nucleotide sequences from this sample produce the same CDR3. The J gene is TRBJ2-7, the V gene TRBV28, with D unclear. V lost 5 bases and J lost 3, with 5 bases in between. The CDR3 is 11 amino acids. Germline V lookup: CDR1 MDHEN, CDR2 SYDVKM. As DNA, the CDR3 is TGTGCCAGCAGTCTAGACTACGAGCAGTACTTC. It specifies CASSLDYEQYF.

The chain recombines TRBV4-3 with TRBJ1-3; D is uncertain. CDR1 is LGHNA, CDR2 YSLEER, per germline. The CDR3 loop spans 15 amino acids. Trimming shortened V by 2 bases and J by 4 bases, and 12 bases separated the two germline ends. CDR3 amino acids: CASSQSEGEGNTIYF. CDR3 in DNA: TGCGCCAGCAGCCAAAGTGAGGGCGAGGGAAACACCATATATTTT.

This clone is categorized as large. The genes are TRBV29-1 and TRBJ1-2; tentative D call: TRBD1 (6 bases). Trimming stripped 3 bases from V and 7 bases from J, with 12 bases between. The CDR3 is 12 amino acids. CDR1 and CDR2 (germline): SQVTM, ANQGSEA. CDR3 loop: CSVDGGRGGYTF. As DNA, the CDR3 is TGCAGCGTTGATGGGGGGCGCGGTGGCTACACCTTC. Full variable domain (outside the CDR3, taken from reference TRBV29-1 and TRBJ1-2): SAVISQKPSRDICQRGTSLTIQCQVDSQVTMMFWYRQQPGQSLTLIATANQGSEATYESGFVIDKFPISRPNLTFSTLTVSNMSPEDSSIYLCSVDGGRGGYTFGSGTRLTVV.

This clone rates as large. The chain combines TRBV15 with TRBJ2-7, with D unclear. The CDR3 loop spans 15 amino acids. Germline V gene lookup returns CDR1 LNHNV and CDR2 YYDKDF (reference sequence). Trimming cost V 1 base and J 0 bases, with 10 bases left between them. The CDR3 DNA reads as TGTGCCACCAGCAGAGGGCGGACCACCTCCTACGAGCAGTACTTC. As protein: CATSRGRTTSYEQYF. The variable domain in full, with the rest retrieved from reference TRBV15 and TRBJ2-7, is DAMVIQNPRYQVTQFGKPVTLSCSQTLNHNVMYWYQQKSSQAPKLLFHYYDKDFNNEADTPDNFQSRRPNTSFCFLDIRSPGLGDTAMYLCATSRGRTTSYEQYFGPGTRLTVT.

This chain uses TRBV2 with TRBJ2-3; D ambiguous. CDR1 and CDR2 (germline): SNHLY, FYNNEI. The length of the CDR3 is 16 residues. V was pared by 8 bases and J by 0 bases, with 18 bases between. CDR3 loop: CASETFRVTSTDTQYF. Here the CDR3 DNA reads TGTGCCAGCGAGACTTTTAGGGTGACTAGCACAGATACGCAGTATTTT.